Listed here are 29 T cell receptor beta chains from one sample, sequenced in a study of control samples from healthy donors and cancer patients. TCRdb's table, derived via immunoSEQ multiplex PCR, lists solely in-frame clones and lacks some. Among around 85,000 clones listed, roughly 93% were seen once. Sequenced: blood. Receptor source: a woman in her late teens or twenties in good health.

The J gene is TRBJ1-2, the V gene TRBV5-1; D gene uncertain. V lost 0 bases and J lost 7, with 13 bases in between. CDR3 length: 14 residues. Germline V CDR1 and CDR2: SGHRS, YFSETQ. The CDR3 loop reads CASSLVLSSGGYTF. The CDR3 bases are TGCGCCAGCAGCTTGGTTCTTTCCAGTGGTGGCTACACCTTC.

The chain carries TRBV18 and TRBJ2-7; the D is unclear. In germline, CDR1 is KGHSH, CDR2 LQKENI. The CDR3 consists of 15 residues. V shed 2 bases and J shed 0 bases, with 11 bases lying between them. The CDR3 protein is CASSPSANPSYEQYF. CDR3 nucleotide sequence: TGTGCCAGCTCACCATCCGCTAACCCCTCCTACGAGCAGTACTTC.

V and J are TRBV7-8 and TRBJ1-2; TRBD1 agrees at 8 bases. The trim removed 4 bases at V and 5 bases at J, leaving 18 bases unmatched. CDR1 and CDR2 from the germline V gene are SGHVS and FQNEAQ. The CDR3 runs 18 residues. The DNA of the CDR3 is TGTGCCAGCAGCTCCATAAGGCCGGCGAGGACAGGGCCTTATGGCTACACCTTC. This gives the protein CASSSIRPARTGPYGYTF. The full variable domain, its missing parts supplied by reference TRBV7-8 and TRBJ1-2, is GAGVSQSPRYKVAKRGQDVALRCDPISGHVSLFWYQQALGQGPEFLTYFQNEAQLDKSGLPSDRFFAERPEGSVSTLKIQRTQQEDSAVYLCASSSIRPARTGPYGYTFGSGTRLTVV.

This clone was counted only a few times. The chain couples TRBV27 to TRBJ2-2; D not certain. This CDR3 spans 18 amino acids. Between the trimmed V and J ends, which lost 3 bases and 1 base, there was a span of 18 bases. The V gene's germline CDR1 is MNHEY and CDR2 SMNVEV (reference sequence). The CDR3 coding sequence is TGTGCCAGCAGTTTTTCCGCGACACAAGTCGTGAACACCGGGGAGCTGTTTTTT. Encoded protein: CASSFSATQVVNTGELFF.

CDR3 protein: CASSLNSGTDGYTF. The CDR3 DNA follows: TGTGCCAGCAGCTTAAATTCCGGGACAGATGGCTACACCTTC. The V and J genes are TRBV7-9 and TRBJ1-2; TRBD1 matches 7 bases. This CDR3 has 14 amino acids. J gave up 6 bases and V 2 bases, and 6 bases lay outside the gene matches. In germline, CDR1 is SEHNR, CDR2 FQNEAQ (reference sequence). The full variable domain, rest sourced from reference TRBV7-9 and TRBJ1-2, is DTGVSQNPRHKITKRGQNVTFRCDPISEHNRLYWYRQTLGQGPEFLTYFQNEAQLEKSRLLSDRFSAERPKGSFSTLEIQRTEQGDSAMYLCASSLNSGTDGYTFGSGTRLTVV.

The chain couples TRBV18 to TRBJ1-3; 8 bases agree with TRBD1. Trimming removed 9 bases from V and 5 bases from J; junction bases left unmatched: 6. There are 13 residues in the CDR3. Germline loops: CDR1 KGHSH, CDR2 LQKENI. CDR3 residues: CASTDRGRNTIYF. CDR3 in DNA: TGTGCCAGTACCGACAGGGGAAGAAACACCATATATTTT.

The rearrangement links TRBV24-1 to TRBJ2-2; D might be TRBD2 (5 bases). The CDR3 totals 14 residues. V was shortened by 7 bases and J by 3 bases, with 11 bases between the two germline ends. Germline V lookup: CDR1 KGHDR, CDR2 SFDVKD. CDR3 nucleotide sequence: TGTGCCACCAGGGGCCCCGGGGACACCGGGGAGCTGTTTTTT. Translation: CATRGPGDTGELFF.

This clone has a handful of counts. The chain has TRBV12-3 or TRBV12-4 and TRBJ2-7, with 7 bases fitting TRBD1. With V trimmed by 6 bases and J by 3 bases, 5 bases remained unmatched. This CDR3 has 13 amino acids. The CDR3 DNA sequence: TGTGCCAGCAGCTTGGGACAGAACTACGAGCAGTACTTC. It codes for CASSLGQNYEQYF.

In DNA form, the CDR3 reads TGTGCCAGCAGCGTAGGAGGGACAGGGCAGATCGGCATGAAAGCTTTCTTT. Translation: CASSVGGTGQIGMKAFF. This chain links TRBV9 with TRBJ1-1; TRBD1 aligns across 9 bases. The trim removed 0 bases at V and 9 bases at J, leaving 15 bases unmatched. The germline gives CDR1 SGDLS, CDR2 YYNGEE. This CDR3 has 17 amino acids.

The CDR3 spells CASSLPMPGEGQDYGYTF. In nucleotides, the CDR3 is TGTGCCAGCAGTTTACCAATGCCCGGAGAAGGTCAGGACTATGGCTACACCTTC. The chain recombines TRBV28 with TRBJ1-2; D gene uncertain. In germline, CDR1 is MDHEN, CDR2 SYDVKM. With 2 bases removed from V and 3 bases from J, the gap between germline ends came to 22 bases. The CDR3 has 18 amino acids.

This chain joins TRBV27 and TRBJ2-7; D gene ambiguous. This CDR3 spans 13 amino acids. V gave up 6 bases and J gave up 2 bases, with 11 bases separating them. Germline V gene data show CDR1 as MNHEY and CDR2 as SMNVEV (reference sequence). The CDR3 DNA is TGTGCCAGCAGCCTCTTGGGGACCTACGAGCAGTACTTC. Its protein is CASSLLGTYEQYF.

This clone was recorded once. V gene TRBV21-1 combines with J gene TRBJ2-3; TRBD2 is the table's D call and was not checked against the DNA. TRBV21-1 is a known pseudogene. The CDR3 runs to 18 residues. The CDR3 sequence is CASSRRDLAGGGTDTQYF. CDR3 nucleotide sequence: TGTGCCAGCAGCAGGCGTGACCTAGCGGGGGGGGGCACAGATACGCAGTATTTT.

As to this clone: One end of the junction is discordant with germline, which a read error may explain. The chain is built from TRBV6-2 or TRBV6-3 and TRBJ2-2; 10 nucleotides line up with TRBD2. This CDR3 has 16 residues. Germline CDR1 is MNHEY and CDR2 is SVGEGT. CDR3 protein: CTSSFGLAAITGELFF. CDR3 DNA: TGTACCAGCAGCTTCGGACTAGCGGCCATCACCGGGGAGCTGTTTTTT.

The rearrangement joins TRBV5-1 to TRBJ1-3; possibly TRBD1 for D (5 bases). Germline-derived CDR1 and CDR2 are SGHRS and YFSETQ. This CDR3 spans 15 amino acids. The V and J ends lost 3 bases and 6 bases respectively, with 16 bases between them. The CDR3 DNA follows: TGCGCCAGCAGCTCACGCGGGGCGGGGACAAACACCATATATTTT. Its translation is CASSSRGAGTNTIYF.

The V and J genes are TRBV6-5 and TRBJ1-2, with 11 nucleotides matching TRBD1. In germline, CDR1 is MNHEY, CDR2 SVGAGI. V lost 6 bases, J lost 4 bases, and 7 bases stayed unmatched. CDR3 length: 15 residues. DNA for the CDR3: TGTGCCAGCAGCGCGGGACAGGGGGTTGGCTATGGCTACACCTTC. It is translated as CASSAGQGVGYGYTF.

The rearrangement joins TRBV4-1 to TRBJ1-4; 8 positions match TRBD1. Trimming at V came to 2 bases and at J to 7 bases, leaving 21 bases not matched to a gene. The germline gives CDR1 MGHRA, CDR2 YSYEKL. This CDR3 spans 20 amino acids. In DNA, the CDR3 is TGCGCCAGCAGCCAAAGATTGGGAACGGATAGGCCAGGGGGCTCTGAAAAACTGTTTTTT. Translation gives CASSQRLGTDRPGGSEKLFF.

This chain uses TRBV28 with TRBJ2-7, with a tentative D call TRBD1 (6 bases). Trimming removed 3 bases at V and 0 bases at J, with 15 bases between. CDR3 length: 16 amino acids. The germline V gene has CDR1 MDHEN and CDR2 SYDVKM. The CDR3 region has the DNA TGTGCCAGCAGTTTGTTCTCAGGGGCATACTCCTACGAGCAGTACTTC. Amino acids: CASSLFSGAYSYEQYF.

J is TRBJ2-1 and V is TRBV28, with 8 bases matching TRBD2. The CDR3 length is 17 residues. V dropped 6 bases and J dropped 4; count of bases not matched to a gene: 14. The germline CDR1 and CDR2 sequences are MDHEN and SYDVKM. The CDR3 region has the DNA TGTGCCAGCAGCCGCTCCACGGGGGCGGGGGGTTACAATGAGCAGTTCTTC. Translation gives CASSRSTGAGGYNEQFF. The whole variable domain, filled in from reference TRBV28 and TRBJ2-1, reads DVKVTQSSRYLVKRTGEKVFLECVQDMDHENMFWYRQDPGLGLRLIYFSYDVKMKEKGDIPEGYSVSREKKERFSLILESASTNQTSMYLCASSRSTGAGGYNEQFFGPGTRLTVL.

This chain joins TRBV9 and TRBJ2-7; D is tentatively TRBD1 or TRBD2 (5 bases each). V was pared by 0 bases and J by 0 bases, with 10 bases between. Looked up from germline, CDR1 is SGDLS and CDR2 is YYNGEE. This CDR3 has 15 residues. The chain's CDR3 is CASSVEKGSSYEQYF. The DNA of the CDR3 is TGTGCCAGCAGCGTAGAGAAGGGGAGCTCCTACGAGCAGTACTTC. Full variable domain (remainder filled in from reference TRBV9 and TRBJ2-7): DSGVTQTPKHLITATGQRVTLRCSPRSGDLSVYWYQQSLDQGLQFLIQYYNGEERAKGNILERFSAQQFPDLHSELNLSSLELGDSALYFCASSVEKGSSYEQYFGPGTRLTVT.

The J gene is TRBJ2-7, the V gene TRBV28, with 9 bases aligning to TRBD2. The ends lost 2 bases at V and 3 bases at J; junction bases unmatched: 2. Germline assignment: CDR1 MDHEN and CDR2 SYDVKM. This CDR3 comprises 14 residues. CDR3 nucleotides: TGTGCCAGCAGTTTAGCGGGAGGGTACTACGAGCAGTACTTC. Its protein product is CASSLAGGYYEQYF. The full variable domain, rest sourced from reference TRBV28 and TRBJ2-7, is DVKVTQSSRYLVKRTGEKVFLECVQDMDHENMFWYRQDPGLGLRLIYFSYDVKMKEKGDIPEGYSVSREKKERFSLILESASTNQTSMYLCASSLAGGYYEQYFGPGTRLTVT.

The chain links TRBV7-3 to TRBJ1-6; no clear D gene. Germline loops: CDR1 SGHTA, CDR2 FQGTGA. Trimming pared 7 bases from V and 7 bases from J, leaving 14 bases between. This CDR3 is built from 14 residues. CDR3 sequence reads: CASMFRTRNSPLHF. CDR3 nucleotide sequence: TGTGCCAGCATGTTCCGGACGCGCAATTCACCCCTCCACTTT.

This chain's CDR3 is CATSDWAGEGDTQYF. The CDR3 coding sequence is TGTGCCACCAGTGATTGGGCGGGAGAAGGAGATACGCAGTATTTT. The chain combines TRBV24-1 with TRBJ2-3; 7 bases align to TRBD2. The CDR3 length is 15 residues. Germline V gene data show CDR1 as KGHDR and CDR2 as SFDVKD. Trimming at V came to 2 bases and at J to 5 bases, leaving 6 bases not matched to a gene.

The rearrangement links TRBV24-1 to TRBJ2-1, with unresolved D. The CDR3 is made up of 12 amino acids. Looked up from germline, CDR1 is KGHDR and CDR2 is SFDVKD. V was trimmed by 4 bases and J by 10 bases, leaving 10 bases between them. The CDR3 nucleotides are TGTGCCACCAGTGAAACTGAAAGGGAGCAGTTCTTC. Protein product: CATSETEREQFF.

The chain links TRBV28 to TRBJ1-4, with a tentative D call TRBD1 (5 bases). There are 15 residues in the CDR3. CDR1 and CDR2 from the germline V gene are MDHEN and SYDVKM. V was pared by 3 bases and J by 0 bases, with 8 bases between. The chain's CDR3 is CASSFGTATNEKLFF. CDR3 DNA sequence: TGTGCCAGCAGTTTTGGGACGGCAACTAATGAAAAACTGTTTTTT. The variable domain in full, with the rest retrieved from reference TRBV28 and TRBJ1-4, is DVKVTQSSRYLVKRTGEKVFLECVQDMDHENMFWYRQDPGLGLRLIYFSYDVKMKEKGDIPEGYSVSREKKERFSLILESASTNQTSMYLCASSFGTATNEKLFFGSGTQLSVL.

The V and J genes are TRBV9 and TRBJ2-7; D call uncertain. This CDR3 contains 17 residues. Per germline, CDR1 SGDLS and CDR2 YYNGEE. Deletions cut 0 bases from V and 4 bases from J, with 20 bases between. In nucleotides, the CDR3 is TGTGCCAGCAGCGTAGTTCAATCTTTAAGCCTAGTTTACGAGCAGTACTTC. Amino acids: CASSVVQSLSLVYEQYF.

V and J are TRBV27 and TRBJ2-2; 7 bases are a match to TRBD1. V gave up 6 bases and J gave up 0 bases; unmatched junction bases: 10. Per germline, CDR1 MNHEY and CDR2 SMNVEV (reference sequence). The CDR3 is 17 amino acids. CDR3 sequence reads: CASSRQGLLTNTGELFF. In DNA, the CDR3 is TGTGCCAGCAGCAGACAGGGCCTACTAACGAACACCGGGGAGCTGTTTTTT.

This clone appeared a single time. The V gene is TRBV20-1, the J gene TRBJ1-4, with D possibly matching TRBD1 (5 bases). Germline V lookup: CDR1 DFQATT, CDR2 SNEGSKA (reference sequence). The CDR3 spans 14 residues. The germline V and J ends were trimmed by 3 bases and 7 bases, with 15 bases remaining between them. The CDR3 coding sequence is TGCAGTGCTAGTAGGGGCGGGGCCGGTGAAAAACTGTTTTTT. It codes for CSASRGGAGEKLFF.

Here the CDR3 DNA reads TGCGCCAGCAGCCGAAGCAGGGAGGGGGTGTTTGGCTACACCTTC. Translated: CASSRSREGVFGYTF. This chain joins TRBV4-3 and TRBJ1-2, with D possibly matching TRBD1 (6 bases). V lost 4 bases to trimming and J lost 7 bases, with 19 bases between them. This CDR3 is 15 amino acids long. CDR1 is LGHNA and CDR2 is YSLEER in the germline V gene.

The chain recombines TRBV12-3 or TRBV12-4 with TRBJ2-7; maybe TRBD1 (5 bases). The V and J ends lost 5 bases and 5 bases respectively, with 7 bases between them. This CDR3 has 11 residues. CDR3 nucleotide sequence: TGTGCCAGCAGTGAAGGGGACGAGCAGTACTTC. Amino acid sequence: CASSEGDEQYF.